Given below is one T cell receptor beta chain in context. The sample originates from a study of blood T cell repertoires in COVID-19. Study details: T cells, B-cell-depleted T cells, or PBMCs supplied cDNA or gDNA.

Germline values: CDR1 LGHDT, CDR2 YNNKEL (reference sequence). The CDR3 loop spans 16 amino acids. Trimming removed 2 bases from V and 7 bases from J; junction bases left unmatched: 7. TCRdb's copy holds only in-frame clones and misses some; the assay was immunoSEQ multiplex PCR. The sample records about 160,000 clones, 80% to 90% being singletons. The source of this sequence is a woman in her forties or fifties with COVID-19, enrolled during active disease. Sequences were obtained from peripheral blood. The rearrangement links TRBV3-1 (or the pseudogene TRBV3-2) to TRBJ2-2; TRBD1 matches at 10 bases. The CDR3 DNA follows: TGTGCCAGCAGCCAATCTGGGACAGGGGCCAACGGGGAGCTGTTTTTT. Protein product: CASSQSGTGANGELFF.